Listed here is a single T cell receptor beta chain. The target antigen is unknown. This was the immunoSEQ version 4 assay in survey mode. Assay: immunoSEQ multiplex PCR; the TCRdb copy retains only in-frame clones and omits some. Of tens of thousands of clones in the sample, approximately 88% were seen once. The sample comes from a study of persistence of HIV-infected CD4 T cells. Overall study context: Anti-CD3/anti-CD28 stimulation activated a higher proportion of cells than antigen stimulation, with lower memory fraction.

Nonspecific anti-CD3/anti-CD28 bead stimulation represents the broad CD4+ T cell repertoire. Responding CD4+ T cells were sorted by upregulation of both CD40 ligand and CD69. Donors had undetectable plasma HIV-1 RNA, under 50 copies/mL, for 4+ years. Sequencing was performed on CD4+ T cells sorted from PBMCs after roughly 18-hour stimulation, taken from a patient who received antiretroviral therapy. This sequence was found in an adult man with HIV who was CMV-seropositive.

The CDR3 region is CASSTGTSGVNSYNEQFF. DNA for the CDR3: TGTGCCAGCAGCACCGGGACTAGCGGGGTTAACTCCTACAATGAGCAGTTCTTC. The V gene is TRBV11-2, the J gene TRBJ2-1; 13 nucleotides align to TRBD2. This CDR3 spans 18 amino acids. The germline V gene has CDR1 SGHAT and CDR2 FQNNGV. Trimming at V came to 5 bases and at J to 0 bases, leaving 7 bases not matched to a gene.